The subject of this entry is one TCR beta chain. The target antigen is unknown. This specimen belongs to a study of shared clonotypes between healthy human individuals. Study results and limitations: Read depth was anticipated to influence clonotype sharing among donors.

Each subset's genomic DNA was split evenly across several immunoSEQ plates. Under the authors' procedure: Junction-only immunoSEQ data arrived without quality scores, meaning filtering differed. Here immunoSEQ multiplex PCR was the method, and the copy in TCRdb shows in-frame clones only, minus some. V and J calls and clone size come straight from that table; D and trimming were deduced from the DNA. This table has hundreds of thousands of clones, 95% to 97% appearing once. Unmatched junction bases numbered 8, after V lost 4 bases and J lost 3 bases. The CDR3 has 16 amino acids. Germline loops: CDR1 SNHLY, CDR2 FYNNEI.

What was sequenced was naive CD4+ T cells sorted from blood. Subset here: CD45RA+ positively selected. The chain uses TRBV2 and TRBJ1-5; 8 nucleotides line up with TRBD1. The receptor was derived from a woman in her thirties in good health. CDR3 in DNA: TGTGCCAGCAGTGGACTGGGACAGGCGAACAATCAGCCCCAGCATTTT. Protein: CASSGLGQANNQPQHF.